Listed below are T cell receptor beta chains from one sample, sequenced in a study of early stage breast cancer tumors. Sequencing used immunoSEQ multiplex PCR; TCRdb keeps in-frame clones, though not all of them. This table holds fewer than 90,000 clones, around 80% found once. What was sequenced was blood. The source is a person aged 55 to 70 with breast cancer. Both conserved end residues are part of each CDR3. The order of the fields is V gene, clone size, CDR3 protein. Part of the rows lack a size; the others show once, few, many or a class for expanded clones.

V: TRBV7-9; size: .; CDR3: CASSLLRGHEQFF
V: TRBV6-1; size: .; CDR3: CASIRAMNTEAFF
V: TRBV30; size: .; CDR3: CAWSPKVGTRGTGELFF
V: TRBV28; size: .; CDR3: CASRYQGAQGAFF
V: TRBV28; size: .; CDR3: CASSEEGRVTGELFF
V: TRBV29-1; size: .; CDR3: CSVATGAYEQYF
V: TRBV7-9; size: .; CDR3: CASSDRFTYEQYF
V: TRBV6-1; size: once; CDR3: CASSTPDTDTQYF
V: TRBV6-1; size: .; CDR3: CASSDPAGGPGDTQYF
V: TRBV2; size: once; CDR3: CASSSSDREGYF
V: TRBV7-2; size: .; CDR3: CASSLAFRVGSGGYTF
V: TRBV6-1; size: .; CDR3: CAIERDATQETQYF
V: TRBV7-9; size: .; CDR3: CASSATGERSYTF
V: TRBV7-8; size: once; CDR3: CASSTRTAYGYTF